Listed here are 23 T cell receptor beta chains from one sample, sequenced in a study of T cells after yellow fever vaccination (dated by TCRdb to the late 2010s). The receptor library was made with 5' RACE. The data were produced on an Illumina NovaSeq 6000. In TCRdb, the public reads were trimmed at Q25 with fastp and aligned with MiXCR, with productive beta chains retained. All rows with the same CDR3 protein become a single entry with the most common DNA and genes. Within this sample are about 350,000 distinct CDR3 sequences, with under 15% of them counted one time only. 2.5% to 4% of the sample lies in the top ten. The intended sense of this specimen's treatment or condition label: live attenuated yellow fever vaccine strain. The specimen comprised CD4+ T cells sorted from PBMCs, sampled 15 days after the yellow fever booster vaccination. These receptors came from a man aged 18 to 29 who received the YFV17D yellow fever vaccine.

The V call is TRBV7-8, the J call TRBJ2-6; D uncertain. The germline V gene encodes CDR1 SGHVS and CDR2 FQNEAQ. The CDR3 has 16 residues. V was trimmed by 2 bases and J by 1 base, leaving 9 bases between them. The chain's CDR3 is CASSLRRKSGANVLTF. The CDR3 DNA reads TGTGCCAGCAGCTTACGTCGGAAATCTGGGGCCAACGTCCTGACTTTC.

The DNA of the CDR3 is TGTGCCAGCAGCGCCCCCCGGGGGGGACTAATAGATACGCAGTATTTT. Its protein is CASSAPRGGLIDTQYF. The rearrangement links TRBV9 to TRBJ2-3, with 8 nucleotides matching TRBD2. Germline V gene sequence: CDR1 SGDLS, CDR2 YYNGEE. The J segment lost 5 bases and the V segment lost 3 bases, leaving 11 bases of the junction unmatched. The CDR3 runs to 16 residues.

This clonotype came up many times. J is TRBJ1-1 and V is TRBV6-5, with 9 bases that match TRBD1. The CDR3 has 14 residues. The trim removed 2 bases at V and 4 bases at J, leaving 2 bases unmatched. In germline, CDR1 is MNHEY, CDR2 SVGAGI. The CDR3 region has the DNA TGTGCCAGCAGTTACCTGGACAGGGGCACTGAAGCTTTCTTT. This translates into CASSYLDRGTEAFF.

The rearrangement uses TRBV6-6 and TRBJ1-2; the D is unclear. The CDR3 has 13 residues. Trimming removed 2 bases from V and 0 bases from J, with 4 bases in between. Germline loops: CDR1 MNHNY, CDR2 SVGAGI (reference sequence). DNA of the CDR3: TGTGCCAGCAGTTACCTAGCTAACTATGGCTACACCTTC. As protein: CASSYLANYGYTF.

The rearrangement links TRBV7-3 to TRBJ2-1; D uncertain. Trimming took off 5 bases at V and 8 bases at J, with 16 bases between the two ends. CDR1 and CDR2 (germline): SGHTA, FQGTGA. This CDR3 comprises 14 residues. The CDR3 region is CASSVLPEDDEQFF. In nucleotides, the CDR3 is TGTGCCAGCAGCGTACTGCCAGAAGACGATGAGCAGTTCTTC.

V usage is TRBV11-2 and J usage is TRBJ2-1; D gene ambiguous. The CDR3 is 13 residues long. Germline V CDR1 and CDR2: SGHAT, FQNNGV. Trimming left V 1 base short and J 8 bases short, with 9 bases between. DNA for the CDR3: TGTGCCAGCAGCTTAGGTCCCGGTGATGAGCAGTTCTTC. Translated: CASSLGPGDEQFF.

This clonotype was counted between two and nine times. As DNA, the CDR3 is TGTGCCAGCAGTTACCGGGGACAGTTTGCCTACGAGCAGTACTTC. Translation: CASSYRGQFAYEQYF. The chain recombines TRBV28 with TRBJ2-7; TRBD1 matches at 7 bases. Germline trimming cut 4 bases from V and 2 bases from J; bases unmatched to any gene: 8. Looked up from germline, CDR1 is MDHEN and CDR2 is SYDVKM. The length of the CDR3 is 15 residues.

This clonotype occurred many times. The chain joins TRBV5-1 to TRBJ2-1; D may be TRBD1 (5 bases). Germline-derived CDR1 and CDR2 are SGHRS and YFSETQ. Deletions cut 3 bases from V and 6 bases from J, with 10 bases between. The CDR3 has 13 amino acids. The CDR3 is CASSWGGSNEQFF. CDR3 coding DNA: TGCGCCAGCAGCTGGGGCGGATCCAATGAGCAGTTCTTC.

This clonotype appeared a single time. CDR3: CATSDFGVSTGELFF. For the CDR3, the DNA is TGTGCCACCAGTGATTTCGGTGTGAGCACCGGGGAGCTGTTTTTT. The V call is TRBV24-1, the J call TRBJ2-2; D unresolved. V was clipped by 1 base and J by 4 bases, with 9 bases between them. The CDR3 sequence is 15 residues long. The germline V gene has CDR1 KGHDR and CDR2 SFDVKD.

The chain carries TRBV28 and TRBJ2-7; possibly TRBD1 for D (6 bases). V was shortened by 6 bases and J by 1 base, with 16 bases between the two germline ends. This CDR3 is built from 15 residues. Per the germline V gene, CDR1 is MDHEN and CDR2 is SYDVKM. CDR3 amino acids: CASSPTGISSYEQYV. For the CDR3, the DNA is TGTGCCAGCAGCCCAACAGGGATCTCTTCCTACGAGCAGTACGTC.

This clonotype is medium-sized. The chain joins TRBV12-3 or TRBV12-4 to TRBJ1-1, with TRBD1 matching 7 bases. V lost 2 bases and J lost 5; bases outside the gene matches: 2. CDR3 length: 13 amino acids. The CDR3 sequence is CASSLPGGTEAFF. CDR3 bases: TGTGCCAGCAGTTTACCAGGGGGGACTGAAGCTTTCTTT.

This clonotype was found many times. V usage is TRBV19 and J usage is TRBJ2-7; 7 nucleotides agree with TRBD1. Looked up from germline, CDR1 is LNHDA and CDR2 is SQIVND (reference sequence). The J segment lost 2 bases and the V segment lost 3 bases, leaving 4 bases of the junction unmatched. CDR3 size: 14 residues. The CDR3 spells CASSILDRTYEQYF. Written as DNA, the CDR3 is TGTGCCAGTAGTATTTTGGACAGGACCTACGAGCAGTACTTC.

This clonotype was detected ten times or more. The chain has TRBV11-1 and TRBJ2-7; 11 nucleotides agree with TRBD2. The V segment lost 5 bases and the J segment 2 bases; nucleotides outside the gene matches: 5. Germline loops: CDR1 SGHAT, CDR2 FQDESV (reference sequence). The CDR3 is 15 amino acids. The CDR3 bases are TGTGCCAGCAGCCACGGGACTAGCGGAACCTACGAGCAGTACTTC. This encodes CASSHGTSGTYEQYF.

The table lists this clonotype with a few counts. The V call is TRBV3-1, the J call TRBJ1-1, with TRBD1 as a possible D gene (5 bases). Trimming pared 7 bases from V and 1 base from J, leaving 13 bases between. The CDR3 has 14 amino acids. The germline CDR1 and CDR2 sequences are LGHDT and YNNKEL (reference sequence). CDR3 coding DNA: TGTGCCAGCATCAACGGGGCAGCGAACACTGAAGCTTTCTTT. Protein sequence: CASINGAANTEAFF.

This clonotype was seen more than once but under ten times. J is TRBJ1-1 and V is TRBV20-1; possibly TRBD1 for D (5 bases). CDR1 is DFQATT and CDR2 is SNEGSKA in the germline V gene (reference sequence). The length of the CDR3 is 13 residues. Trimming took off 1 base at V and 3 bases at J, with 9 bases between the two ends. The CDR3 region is CSARVAGYTEAFF. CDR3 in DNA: TGCAGTGCTAGAGTTGCAGGGTACACTGAAGCTTTCTTT.

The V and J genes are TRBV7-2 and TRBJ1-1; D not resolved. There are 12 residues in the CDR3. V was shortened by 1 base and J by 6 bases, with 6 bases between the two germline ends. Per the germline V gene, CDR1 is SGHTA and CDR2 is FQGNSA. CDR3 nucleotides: TGTGCCAGCAGCTTAGAGGTTCCTGAAGCTTTCTTT. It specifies CASSLEVPEAFF.

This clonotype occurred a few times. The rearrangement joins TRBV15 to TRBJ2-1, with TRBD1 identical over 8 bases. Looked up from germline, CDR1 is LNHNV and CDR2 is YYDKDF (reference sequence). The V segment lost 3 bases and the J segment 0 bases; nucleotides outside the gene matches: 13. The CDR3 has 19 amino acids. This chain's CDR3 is CATSRIRPGQASSYNEQFF. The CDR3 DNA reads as TGTGCCACCAGCAGGATTAGACCGGGACAGGCGAGCTCCTACAATGAGCAGTTCTTC.

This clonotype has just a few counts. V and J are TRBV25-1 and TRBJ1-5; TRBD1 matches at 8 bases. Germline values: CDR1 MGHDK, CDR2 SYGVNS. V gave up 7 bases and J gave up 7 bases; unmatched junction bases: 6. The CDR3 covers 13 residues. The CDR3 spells CASTTGEGQPQHF. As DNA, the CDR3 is TGTGCCAGCACGACAGGGGAAGGACAGCCCCAGCATTTT.

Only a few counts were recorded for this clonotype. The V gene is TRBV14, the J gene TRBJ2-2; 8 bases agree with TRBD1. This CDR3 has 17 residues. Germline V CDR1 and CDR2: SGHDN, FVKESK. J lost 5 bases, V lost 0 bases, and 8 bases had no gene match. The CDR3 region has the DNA TGTGCCAGCAGCCAAGATAGGAGGTACAGGGGGACCGGGGAGCTGTTTTTT. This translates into CASSQDRRYRGTGELFF.

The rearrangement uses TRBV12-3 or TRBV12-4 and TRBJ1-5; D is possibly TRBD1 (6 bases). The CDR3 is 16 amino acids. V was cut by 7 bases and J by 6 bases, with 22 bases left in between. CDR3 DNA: TGTGCCAGCAATTCCAATAATAACAGGGCGGGTCAGCCCCAGCATTTT. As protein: CASNSNNNRAGQPQHF.

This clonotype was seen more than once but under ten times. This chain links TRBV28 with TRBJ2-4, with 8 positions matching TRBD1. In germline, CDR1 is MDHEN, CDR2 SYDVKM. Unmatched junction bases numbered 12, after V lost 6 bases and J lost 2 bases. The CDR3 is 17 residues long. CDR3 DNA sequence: TGTGCCAGCAGCTCTCCCCTCAGGGGGCTGTCCAAAAACATTCAGTACTTC. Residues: CASSSPLRGLSKNIQYF.

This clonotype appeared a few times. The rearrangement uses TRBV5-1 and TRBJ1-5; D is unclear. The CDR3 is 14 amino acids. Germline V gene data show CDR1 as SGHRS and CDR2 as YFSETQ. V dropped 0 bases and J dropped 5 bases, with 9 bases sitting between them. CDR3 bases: TGCGCCAGCAGCTTGGCCGGAATGGATCAGCCCCAGCATTTT. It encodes CASSLAGMDQPQHF.

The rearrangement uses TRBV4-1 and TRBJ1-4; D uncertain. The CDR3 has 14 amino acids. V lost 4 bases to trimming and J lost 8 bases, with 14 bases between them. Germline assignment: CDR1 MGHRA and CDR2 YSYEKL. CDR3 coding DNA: TGCGCCAGCAGCCCGGAGGAAAGGCCGGAAAAACTGTTTTTT. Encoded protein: CASSPEERPEKLFF.